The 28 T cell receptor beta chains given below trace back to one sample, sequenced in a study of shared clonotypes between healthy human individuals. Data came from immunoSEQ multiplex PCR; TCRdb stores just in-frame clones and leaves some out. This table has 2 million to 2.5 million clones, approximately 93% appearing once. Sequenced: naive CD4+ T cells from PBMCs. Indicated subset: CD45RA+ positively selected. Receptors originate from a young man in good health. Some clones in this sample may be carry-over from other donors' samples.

CDR3 nucleotide sequence: TGTGCCTGGAGTCATAGCGGAGGTGCCAATGAGCAGTTCTTC. It yields the protein CAWSHSGGANEQFF. The V and J genes are TRBV30 and TRBJ2-1, with D maybe TRBD2 (6 bases). The germline V gene has CDR1 GTSNPN and CDR2 SVGIG (reference sequence). The CDR3 covers 14 residues. Trimming took 2 bases from V and 6 from J, leaving 14 bases between them.

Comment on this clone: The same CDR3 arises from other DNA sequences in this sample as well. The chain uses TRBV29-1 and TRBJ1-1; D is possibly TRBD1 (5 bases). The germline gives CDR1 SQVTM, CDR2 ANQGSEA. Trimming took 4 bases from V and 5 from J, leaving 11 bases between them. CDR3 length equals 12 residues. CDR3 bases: TGCAGCGTTGGGCCGGGGGGGACTGAAGCTTTCTTT. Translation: CSVGPGGTEAFF.

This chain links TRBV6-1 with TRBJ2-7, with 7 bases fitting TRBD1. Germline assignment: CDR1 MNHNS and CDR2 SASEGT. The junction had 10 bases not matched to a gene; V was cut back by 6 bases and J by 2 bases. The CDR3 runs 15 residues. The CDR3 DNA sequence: TGTGCCAGCAGGAAGCCCGGGACAGTAACCTACGAGCAGTACTTC. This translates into CASRKPGTVTYEQYF.

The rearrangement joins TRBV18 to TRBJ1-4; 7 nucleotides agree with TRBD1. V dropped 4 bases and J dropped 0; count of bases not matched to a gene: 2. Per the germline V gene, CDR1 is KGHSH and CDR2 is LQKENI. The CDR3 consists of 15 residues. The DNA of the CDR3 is TGTGCCAGCTCACTACAGGGGACAACTAATGAAAAACTGTTTTTT. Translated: CASSLQGTTNEKLFF. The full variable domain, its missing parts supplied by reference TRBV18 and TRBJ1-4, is NAGVMQNPRHLVRRRGQEARLRCSPMKGHSHVYWYRQLPEEGLKFMVYLQKENIIDESGMPKERFSAEFPKEGPSILRIQQVVRGDSAAYFCASSLQGTTNEKLFFGSGTQLSVL.

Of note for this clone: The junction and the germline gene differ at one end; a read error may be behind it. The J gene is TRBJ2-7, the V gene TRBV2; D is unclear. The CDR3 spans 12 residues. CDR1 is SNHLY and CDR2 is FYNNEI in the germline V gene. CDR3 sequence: CVSSRSSYEQYF. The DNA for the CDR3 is TGTGTCAGCAGTCGAAGCTCCTACGAGCAGTACTTC.

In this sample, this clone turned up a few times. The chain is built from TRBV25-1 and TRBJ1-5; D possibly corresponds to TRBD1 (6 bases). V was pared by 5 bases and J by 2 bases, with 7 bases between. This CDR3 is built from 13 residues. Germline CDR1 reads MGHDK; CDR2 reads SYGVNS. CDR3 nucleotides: TGTGCCAGCAGTCGACAGGGCAATCAGCCCCAGCATTTT. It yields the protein CASSRQGNQPQHF.

CDR3 amino acids: CSAQLGDTQYF. CDR3 coding DNA: TGCAGTGCCCAGTTAGGGGATACGCAGTATTTT. V usage is TRBV20-1 and J usage is TRBJ2-3; the D is unclear. CDR1 is DFQATT and CDR2 is SNEGSKA in the germline V gene (reference sequence). V lost 6 bases and J lost 6, with 10 bases in between. There are 11 residues in the CDR3.

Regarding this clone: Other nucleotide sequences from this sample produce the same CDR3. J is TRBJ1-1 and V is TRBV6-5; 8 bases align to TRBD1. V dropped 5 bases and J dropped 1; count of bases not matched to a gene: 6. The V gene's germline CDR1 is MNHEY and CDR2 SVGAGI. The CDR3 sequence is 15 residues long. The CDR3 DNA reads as TGTGCCAGCAGTCGCCGACAGGGGACGAACACTGAAGCTTTCTTT. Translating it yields CASSRRQGTNTEAFF.

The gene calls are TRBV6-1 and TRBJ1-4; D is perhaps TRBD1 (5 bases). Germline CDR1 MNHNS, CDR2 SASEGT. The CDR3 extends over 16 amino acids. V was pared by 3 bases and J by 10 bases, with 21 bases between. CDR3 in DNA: TGTGCCAGCAGTGAGAGTATGGGACCTGTAGAAGGAAAACTGTTTTTT. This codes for CASSESMGPVEGKLFF.

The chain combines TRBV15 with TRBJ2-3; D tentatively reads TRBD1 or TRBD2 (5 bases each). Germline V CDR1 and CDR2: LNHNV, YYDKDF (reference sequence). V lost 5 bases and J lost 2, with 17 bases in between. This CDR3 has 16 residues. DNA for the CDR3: TGTGCCACCAGCGGACCCCGGGACGGAGTCACAGATACGCAGTATTTT. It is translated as CATSGPRDGVTDTQYF.

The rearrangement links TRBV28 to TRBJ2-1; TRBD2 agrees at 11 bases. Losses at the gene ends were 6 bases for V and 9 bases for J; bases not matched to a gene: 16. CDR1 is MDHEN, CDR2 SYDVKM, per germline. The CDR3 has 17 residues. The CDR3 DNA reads TGTGCCAGCAGCTTGACACTAGCGGGAGATCACCGGGGTGAGCAGTTCTTC. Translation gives CASSLTLAGDHRGEQFF.

The CDR3 DNA reads as TGTGCCAGCAGCTTAGAAGTGGGTGTCGGCAGATACGAGCAGTACTTC. It yields the protein CASSLEVGVGRYEQYF. The V call is TRBV7-2, the J call TRBJ2-7; D remains unclear. This CDR3 has 16 residues. CDR1 SGHTA and CDR2 FQGNSA come from the germline V gene. Trimming removed 1 base from V and 4 bases from J, with 17 bases in between.

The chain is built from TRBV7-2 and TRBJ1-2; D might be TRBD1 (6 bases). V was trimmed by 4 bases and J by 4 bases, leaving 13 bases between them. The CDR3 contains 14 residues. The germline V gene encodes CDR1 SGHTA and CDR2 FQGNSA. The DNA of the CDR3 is TGTGCCAGCAGCTCACGGACAGACCTCTATGGCTACACCTTC. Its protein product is CASSSRTDLYGYTF. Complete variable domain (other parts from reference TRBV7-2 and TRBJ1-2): GAGVSQSPSNKVTEKGKDVELRCDPISGHTALYWYRQSLGQGLEFLIYFQGNSAPDKSGLPSDRFSAERTGGSVSTLTIQRTQQEDSAVYLCASSSRTDLYGYTFGSGTRLTVV.

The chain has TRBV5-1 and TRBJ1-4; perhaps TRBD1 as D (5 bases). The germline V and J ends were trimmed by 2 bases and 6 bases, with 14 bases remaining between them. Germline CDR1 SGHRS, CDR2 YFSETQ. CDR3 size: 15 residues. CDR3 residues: CASSFARGRDEKLFF. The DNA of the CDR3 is TGCGCCAGCAGCTTCGCGCGGGGGAGGGATGAAAAACTGTTTTTT.

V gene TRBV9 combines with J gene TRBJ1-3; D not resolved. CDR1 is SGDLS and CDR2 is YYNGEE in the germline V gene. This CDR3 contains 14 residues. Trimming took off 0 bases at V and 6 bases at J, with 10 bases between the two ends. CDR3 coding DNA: TGTGCCAGCAGCGTAGAAGGCCTAACAAACACCATATATTTT. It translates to CASSVEGLTNTIYF. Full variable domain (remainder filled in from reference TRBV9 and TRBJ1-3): DSGVTQTPKHLITATGQRVTLRCSPRSGDLSVYWYQQSLDQGLQFLIQYYNGEERAKGNILERFSAQQFPDLHSELNLSSLELGDSALYFCASSVEGLTNTIYFGEGSWLTVV.

The CDR3 DNA is TGTGCCAGCAGCCGTATCGCAGGCTACGAGCAGTACTTC. The encoded protein is CASSRIAGYEQYF. The gene calls are TRBV5-6 and TRBJ2-7; no reliable D call. CDR1 and CDR2 from the germline V gene are SGHDT and YYEEEE. The CDR3 contains 13 residues. Trimming pared 4 bases from V and 3 bases from J, leaving 11 bases between.

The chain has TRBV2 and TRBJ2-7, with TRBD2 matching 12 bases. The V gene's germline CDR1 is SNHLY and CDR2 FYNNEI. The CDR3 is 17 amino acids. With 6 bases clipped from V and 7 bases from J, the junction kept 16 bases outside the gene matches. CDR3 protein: CASSLRLAGEGRREQYF. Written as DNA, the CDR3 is TGTGCCAGCAGCCTTCGACTAGCGGGAGAAGGACGGCGTGAGCAGTACTTC. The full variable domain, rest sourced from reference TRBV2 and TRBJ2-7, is EPEVTQTPSHQVTQMGQEVILRCVPISNHLYFYWYRQILGQKVEFLVSFYNNEISEKSEIFDDQFSVERPDGSNFTLKIRSTKLEDSAMYFCASSLRLAGEGRREQYFGPGTRLTVT.

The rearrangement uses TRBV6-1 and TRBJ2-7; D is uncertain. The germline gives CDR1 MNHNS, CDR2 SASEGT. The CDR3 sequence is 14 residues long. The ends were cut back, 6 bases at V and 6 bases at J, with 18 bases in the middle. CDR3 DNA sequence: TGTGCCAGCAGCACCCTACCCCTATACGGCGAGCAGTACTTC. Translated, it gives CASSTLPLYGEQYF.

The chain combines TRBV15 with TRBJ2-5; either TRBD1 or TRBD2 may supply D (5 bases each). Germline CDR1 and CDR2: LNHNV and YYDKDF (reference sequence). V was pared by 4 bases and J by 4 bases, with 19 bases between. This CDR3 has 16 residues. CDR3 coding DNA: TGTGCCACCAGCAACGGGATCGCAAGAGGGGTAGAGACCCAGTACTTC. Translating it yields CATSNGIARGVETQYF. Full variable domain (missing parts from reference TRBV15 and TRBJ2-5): DAMVIQNPRYQVTQFGKPVTLSCSQTLNHNVMYWYQQKSSQAPKLLFHYYDKDFNNEADTPDNFQSRRPNTSFCFLDIRSPGLGDTAMYLCATSNGIARGVETQYFGPGTRLLVL.

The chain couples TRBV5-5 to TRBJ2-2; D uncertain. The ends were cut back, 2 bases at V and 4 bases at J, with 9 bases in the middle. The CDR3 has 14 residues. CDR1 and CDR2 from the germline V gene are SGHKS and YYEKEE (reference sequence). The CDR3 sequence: CASSFSRVTGELFF. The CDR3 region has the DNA TGTGCCAGCAGCTTCAGTAGGGTCACCGGGGAGCTGTTTTTT. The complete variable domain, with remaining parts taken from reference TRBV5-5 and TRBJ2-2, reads DAGVTQSPTHLIKTRGQQVTLRCSPISGHKSVSWYQQVLGQGPQFIFQYYEKEERGRGNFPDRFSARQFPNYSSELNVNALLLGDSALYLCASSFSRVTGELFFGEGSRLTVL.

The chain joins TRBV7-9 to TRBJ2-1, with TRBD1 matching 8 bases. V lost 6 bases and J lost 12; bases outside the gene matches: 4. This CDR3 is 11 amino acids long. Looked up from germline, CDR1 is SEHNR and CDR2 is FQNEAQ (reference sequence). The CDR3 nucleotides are TGTGCCAGCAGTTCGGGGACAGGGCAGTTCTTC. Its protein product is CASSSGTGQFF.

CDR3 DNA sequence: TGTGCCAGCAGCCCCCAGACCGGGACACCCTACGAGCAGTACTTC. Amino acids: CASSPQTGTPYEQYF. This chain joins TRBV7-6 and TRBJ2-7; D possibly corresponds to TRBD1 (6 bases). The germline gives CDR1 SGHVS, CDR2 FNYEAQ. V lost 5 bases and J 2 bases, leaving 16 bases between the germline ends. There are 15 residues in the CDR3.

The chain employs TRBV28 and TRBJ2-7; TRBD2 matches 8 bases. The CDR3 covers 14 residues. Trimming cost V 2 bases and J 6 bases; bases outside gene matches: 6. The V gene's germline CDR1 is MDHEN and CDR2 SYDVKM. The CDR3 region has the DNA TGTGCCAGCAGTTTACGCGGGAGGTATGCCGAGCAGTACTTC. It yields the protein CASSLRGRYAEQYF. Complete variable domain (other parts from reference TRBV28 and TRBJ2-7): DVKVTQSSRYLVKRTGEKVFLECVQDMDHENMFWYRQDPGLGLRLIYFSYDVKMKEKGDIPEGYSVSREKKERFSLILESASTNQTSMYLCASSLRGRYAEQYFGPGTRLTVT.

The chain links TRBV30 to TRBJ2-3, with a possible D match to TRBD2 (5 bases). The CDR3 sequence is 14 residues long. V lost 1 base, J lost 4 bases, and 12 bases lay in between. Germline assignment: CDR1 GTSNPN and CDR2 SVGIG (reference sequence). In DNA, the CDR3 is TGTGCCTGGAGTGGTTTCCCCGGGGCAGATACGCAGTATTTT. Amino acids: CAWSGFPGADTQYF.

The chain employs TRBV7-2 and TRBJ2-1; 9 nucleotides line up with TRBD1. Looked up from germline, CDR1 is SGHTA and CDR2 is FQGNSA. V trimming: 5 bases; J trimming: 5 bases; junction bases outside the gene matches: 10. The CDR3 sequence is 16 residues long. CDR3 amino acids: CASSRPGQGGHNEQFF. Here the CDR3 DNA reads TGTGCCAGCAGCCGCCCGGGACAGGGTGGACACAATGAGCAGTTCTTC.

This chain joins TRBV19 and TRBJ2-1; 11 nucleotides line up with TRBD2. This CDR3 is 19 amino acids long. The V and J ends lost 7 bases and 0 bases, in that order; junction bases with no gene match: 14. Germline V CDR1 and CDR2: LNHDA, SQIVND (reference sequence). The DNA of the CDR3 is TGTGCCAGTATAATGGGATCGACTAGCGGGACTGCCTCCTACAATGAGCAGTTCTTC. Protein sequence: CASIMGSTSGTASYNEQFF.

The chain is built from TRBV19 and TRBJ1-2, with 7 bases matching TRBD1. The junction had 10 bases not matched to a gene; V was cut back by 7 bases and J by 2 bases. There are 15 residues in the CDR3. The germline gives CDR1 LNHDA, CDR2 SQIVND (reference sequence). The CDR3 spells CASTVVDRSNYGYTF. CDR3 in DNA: TGTGCCAGTACTGTCGTGGACAGGAGCAACTATGGCTACACCTTC.

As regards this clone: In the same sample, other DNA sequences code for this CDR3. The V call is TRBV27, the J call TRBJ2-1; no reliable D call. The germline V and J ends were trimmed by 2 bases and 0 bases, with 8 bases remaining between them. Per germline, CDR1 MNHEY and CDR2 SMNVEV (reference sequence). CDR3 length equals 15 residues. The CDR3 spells CASSLEGPSYNEQFF. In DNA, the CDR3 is TGTGCCAGCAGTTTAGAAGGTCCCTCCTACAATGAGCAGTTCTTC.